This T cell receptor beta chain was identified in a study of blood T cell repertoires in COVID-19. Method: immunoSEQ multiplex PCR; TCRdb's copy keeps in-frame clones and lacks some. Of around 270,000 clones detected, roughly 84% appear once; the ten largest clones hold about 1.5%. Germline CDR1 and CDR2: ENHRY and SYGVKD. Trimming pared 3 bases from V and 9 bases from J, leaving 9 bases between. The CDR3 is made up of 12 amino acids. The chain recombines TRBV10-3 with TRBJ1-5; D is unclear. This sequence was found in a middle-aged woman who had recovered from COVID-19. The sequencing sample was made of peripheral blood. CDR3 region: CAISDSAGPQHF. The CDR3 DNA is TGTGCCATCAGTGATTCAGCGGGGCCCCAGCATTTT.